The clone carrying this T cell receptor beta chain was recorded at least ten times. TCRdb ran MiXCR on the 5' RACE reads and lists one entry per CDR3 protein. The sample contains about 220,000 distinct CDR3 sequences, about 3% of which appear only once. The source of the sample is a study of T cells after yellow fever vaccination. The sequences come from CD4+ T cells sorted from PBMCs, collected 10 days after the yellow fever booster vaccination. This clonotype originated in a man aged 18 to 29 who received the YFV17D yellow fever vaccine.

This chain's CDR3 is CASSLEGFTDTQYF. In DNA, the CDR3 is TGCGCCAGCAGCTTGGAGGGATTCACAGATACGCAGTATTTT. The chain combines TRBV5-1 with TRBJ2-3; D unresolved. The ends were cut back, 0 bases at V and 2 bases at J, with 7 bases in the middle. The CDR3 has 14 amino acids. Germline V gene lookup returns CDR1 SGHRS and CDR2 YFSETQ.